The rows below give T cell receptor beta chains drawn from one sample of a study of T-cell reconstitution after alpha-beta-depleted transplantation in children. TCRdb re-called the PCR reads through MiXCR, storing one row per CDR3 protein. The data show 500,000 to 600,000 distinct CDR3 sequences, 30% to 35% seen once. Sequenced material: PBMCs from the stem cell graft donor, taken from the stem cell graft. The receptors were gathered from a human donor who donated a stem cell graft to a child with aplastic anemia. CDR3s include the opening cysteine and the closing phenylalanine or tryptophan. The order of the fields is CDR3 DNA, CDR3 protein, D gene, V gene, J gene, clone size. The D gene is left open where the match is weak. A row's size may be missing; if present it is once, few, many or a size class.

CDR3 DNA: TGTGCCAGCAGTTTACGGCCGGACAATCAGCCCCAGCATTTT
CDR3 protein: CASSLRPDNQPQHF
D gene: .
V gene: TRBV12-3/TRBV12-4
J gene: TRBJ1-5
clone size: .

CDR3 DNA: TGCGCCAGCAGCTTGGGAGGGGCGGGAGACACTGAAGCTTTCTTT
CDR3 protein: CASSLGGAGDTEAFF
D gene: .
V gene: TRBV5-1
J gene: TRBJ1-1
clone size: .

CDR3 DNA: TGTGCCAGCAGCTCCAACCAAAAAATGAGAACGCAGTATTTT
CDR3 protein: CASSSNQKMRTQYF
D gene: .
V gene: TRBV7-2
J gene: TRBJ2-3
clone size: .

CDR3 DNA: TGTGCCAGCAGTTTTCAGGGTTTGTCCTCCAATGAGCAGTTCTTC
CDR3 protein: CASSFQGLSSNEQFF
D gene: .
V gene: TRBV12-3/TRBV12-4
J gene: TRBJ2-1
clone size: .

CDR3 DNA: TGTGCCAGCAGAGAACAGGGGGGCTCAGAAGCTTTCTTT
CDR3 protein: CASREQGGSEAFF
D gene: TRBD1
V gene: TRBV6-1
J gene: TRBJ1-1
clone size: .

CDR3 DNA: TGTGCCAGCAGTTCCAAGGGGGTTGTGTTCCTCTCTGGAAACACCATATATTTT
CDR3 protein: CASSSKGVVFLSGNTIYF
D gene: .
V gene: TRBV12-3/TRBV12-4
J gene: TRBJ1-3
clone size: few

CDR3 DNA: TGTGCCAGCAGCCAAGCTGTAGGGGCTACCTACGAGCAGTACTTC
CDR3 protein: CASSQAVGATYEQYF
D gene: .
V gene: TRBV3-1
J gene: TRBJ2-7
clone size: .

CDR3 DNA: TGTGCCTGGAGTGTAGGTGTAGGAGGGACTGAAGCTTTCTTT
CDR3 protein: CAWSVGVGGTEAFF
D gene: .
V gene: TRBV30
J gene: TRBJ1-1
clone size: .

CDR3 DNA: TGTGCCAGTAGTACTAACCAGGGGGCCAGGCAGTACTTC
CDR3 protein: CASSTNQGARQYF
D gene: TRBD1
V gene: TRBV19
J gene: TRBJ2-7
clone size: .

CDR3 DNA: TGCAGCGCCAAGGGACAGGGGTCCTCCATATACAATGAGCAGTTCTTC
CDR3 protein: CSAKGQGSSIYNEQFF
D gene: TRBD1
V gene: TRBV29-1
J gene: TRBJ2-1
clone size: few

CDR3 DNA: TGTGCCAGCTCACCTCCCGGGACAGACCACCAGGGCCAGCATTTT
CDR3 protein: CASSPPGTDHQGQHF
D gene: TRBD1
V gene: TRBV18
J gene: TRBJ1-5
clone size: few

CDR3 DNA: TGTGCCACCACTGACCGTCGCAATGAGCAGTTCTTC
CDR3 protein: CATTDRRNEQFF
D gene: .
V gene: TRBV24-1
J gene: TRBJ2-1
clone size: .

CDR3 DNA: TGCAGTGCTAGAAGGCTATCGGCTCGGGAAAAACTGTTTTTT
CDR3 protein: CSARRLSAREKLFF
D gene: .
V gene: TRBV20-1
J gene: TRBJ1-4
clone size: .

CDR3 DNA: TGTGCCAGCAGCTTAAATGGCAGGGGGTCCCAAGAGACCCAGTACTTC
CDR3 protein: CASSLNGRGSQETQYF
D gene: TRBD1
V gene: TRBV7-3
J gene: TRBJ2-5
clone size: .

CDR3 DNA: TGTGCCAGCAGTTTACAGGGGGGGGTTGAGCAGTTCTTC
CDR3 protein: CASSLQGGVEQFF
D gene: .
V gene: TRBV28
J gene: TRBJ2-1
clone size: .

CDR3 DNA: TGCGCCAGCAGCCTACGACAGGGTTACAATGAGCAGTTCTTC
CDR3 protein: CASSLRQGYNEQFF
D gene: TRBD1
V gene: TRBV5-1
J gene: TRBJ2-1
clone size: few

CDR3 DNA: TGTGCCAGCAGTTCCCTCGCTCAGACCCAGTACTTC
CDR3 protein: CASSSLAQTQYF
D gene: .
V gene: TRBV6-5
J gene: TRBJ2-5
clone size: .

CDR3 DNA: TGTGCCAGCAGTTACGGCGGGACCCTAGCCAAAAACATTCAGTACTTC
CDR3 protein: CASSYGGTLAKNIQYF
D gene: .
V gene: TRBV6-5
J gene: TRBJ2-4
clone size: .

CDR3 DNA: TGCGCCAGCAGCCCTAATCAGGGGGCAAGTGAAGCTTTCTTT
CDR3 protein: CASSPNQGASEAFF
D gene: TRBD1
V gene: TRBV4-3
J gene: TRBJ1-1
clone size: .

CDR3 DNA: TGTGCCAGCAGTTCAACCGGGACGGTGAACACTGAAGCTTTCTTT
CDR3 protein: CASSSTGTVNTEAFF
D gene: .
V gene: TRBV27
J gene: TRBJ1-1
clone size: few

CDR3 DNA: TGCGCCAGCAGCATGCCAGGTCACGGGGAGACCCAGTACTTC
CDR3 protein: CASSMPGHGETQYF
D gene: .
V gene: TRBV5-1
J gene: TRBJ2-5
clone size: .

CDR3 DNA: TGTGCCAGCAGCCAAGATGGGGCCTACGAGCAGTACTTC
CDR3 protein: CASSQDGAYEQYF
D gene: .
V gene: TRBV3-1
J gene: TRBJ2-7
clone size: few

CDR3 DNA: TGCAGTGCTAGAGCAGAACCCCAAGAGACCCAGTACTTC
CDR3 protein: CSARAEPQETQYF
D gene: .
V gene: TRBV20-1
J gene: TRBJ2-5
clone size: .

CDR3 DNA: TGCAGCGTTTGCAAAACTGTGAACACTGAAGCTTTCTTT
CDR3 protein: CSVCKTVNTEAFF
D gene: .
V gene: TRBV29-1
J gene: TRBJ1-1
clone size: few

CDR3 DNA: TGTGCCACCAGTGATTTGCGTCCCGGCGGATACAATGAGCAGTTCTTC
CDR3 protein: CATSDLRPGGYNEQFF
D gene: .
V gene: TRBV24-1
J gene: TRBJ2-1
clone size: .

CDR3 DNA: TGCAGTGCTAGGGTCTCGGAAACTTATGCCTACAATGAGCAGTTCTTC
CDR3 protein: CSARVSETYAYNEQFF
D gene: .
V gene: TRBV20-1
J gene: TRBJ2-1
clone size: .